These 25 T cell receptor beta chains came from one sample sequenced in a study of blood T cell repertoires in COVID-19. The assay was immunoSEQ multiplex PCR, and TCRdb's table has in-frame clones only and misses some. The sample lists about 93,000 clones, roughly 89% occurring once. Sequenced: peripheral blood. The receptors were sampled from a man in his 60s with COVID-19, enrolled during active disease.

The CDR3 DNA reads as TGTGCCAGCAGCGCCGGCGGTGTAGCGGGAGTATCAGATACGCAGTATTTT. Encoded protein: CASSAGGVAGVSDTQYF. The chain couples TRBV9 to TRBJ2-3; 9 bases align to TRBD2. V dropped 3 bases and J dropped 4; count of bases not matched to a gene: 12. From germline, CDR1 is SGDLS and CDR2 YYNGEE. The CDR3 runs to 17 residues.

The chain carries TRBV6-5 and TRBJ1-1; the D gene is possibly TRBD1 (5 bases). Per the germline V gene, CDR1 is MNHEY and CDR2 is SVGAGI. The CDR3 runs to 13 residues. V was pared by 5 bases and J by 1 base, with 8 bases between. Here the CDR3 reads CASSRGRNTEAFF. CDR3 sequence (DNA): TGTGCCAGCAGTAGGGGCAGGAACACTGAAGCTTTCTTT.

J is TRBJ1-1 and V is TRBV12-5; D is perhaps TRBD1 (5 bases). The CDR3 runs 15 residues. CDR1 and CDR2 from the germline V gene are LGHNT and FRNRAP. V was shortened by 1 base and J by 3 bases, with 12 bases between the two germline ends. The CDR3, as DNA: TGTGCTAGTGGTTTGGAAGCCGCAGGGCACACTGAAGCTTTCTTT. It is translated as CASGLEAAGHTEAFF. The variable domain in full, completed from reference TRBV12-5 and TRBJ1-1, reads DARVTQTPRHKVTEMGQEVTMRCQPILGHNTVFWYRQTMMQGLELLAYFRNRAPLDDSGMPKDRFSAEMPDATLATLKIQPSEPRDSAVYFCASGLEAAGHTEAFFGQGTRLTVV.

This clone was recorded only once. V is TRBV11-3 and J is TRBJ2-2, with 7 bases that match TRBD1. CDR1 is SGHNT, CDR2 YENEEA, per germline. V lost 2 bases and J lost 0; bases outside the gene matches: 0. The length of the CDR3 is 15 residues. The CDR3 coding sequence is TGTGCCAGCAGCTTACAGGGGGCGAACACCGGGGAGCTGTTTTTT. Encoded protein: CASSLQGANTGELFF.

The gene calls are TRBV6-2 or TRBV6-3 and TRBJ1-1; 7 nucleotides match TRBD1. The CDR3 has 14 residues. V was clipped by 6 bases and J by 11 bases; unmatched bases: 15. Germline V gene lookup returns CDR1 MNHEY and CDR2 SVGEGT. CDR3 residues: CASSLGQVDSRAFF. CDR3 coding DNA: TGTGCCAGCAGCCTTGGACAGGTCGACAGCAGGGCTTTCTTT.

The chain joins TRBV25-1 to TRBJ2-1, with TRBD2 identical over 14 bases. The CDR3 has 17 amino acids. V lost 2 bases, J lost 9 bases, and 9 bases stayed unmatched. The germline gives CDR1 MGHDK, CDR2 SYGVNS. For the CDR3, the DNA is TGTGCCAGCAGTGAAGAGGAAGGGACTAGCGGGAGAGGTGAGCAGTTCTTC. This sequence encodes CASSEEEGTSGRGEQFF.

The chain combines TRBV5-1 with TRBJ2-2; D is possibly TRBD2 (5 bases). The V and J ends lost 2 bases and 0 bases respectively, with 5 bases between them. This CDR3 contains 14 residues. CDR1 and CDR2 (germline): SGHRS, YFSETQ. This CDR3 is CASSFGANTGELFF. The CDR3 nucleotides are TGCGCCAGCAGCTTCGGGGCGAACACCGGGGAGCTGTTTTTT.

V usage is TRBV19 and J usage is TRBJ2-3, with 8 positions matching TRBD2. The CDR3 is 15 amino acids. The J segment lost 8 bases and the V segment lost 3 bases, leaving 10 bases of the junction unmatched. From germline, CDR1 is LNHDA and CDR2 SQIVND (reference sequence). The chain's CDR3 is CASSIGLAGVGTQYF. CDR3 DNA: TGTGCCAGTAGTATTGGACTAGCCGGCGTTGGTACGCAGTATTTT.

The V call is TRBV18, the J call TRBJ2-1; 7 bases are a match to TRBD1. The CDR3 totals 17 residues. Germline loops: CDR1 KGHSH, CDR2 LQKENI. V was pared by 3 bases and J by 5 bases, with 13 bases of the junction left unmatched. DNA for the CDR3: TGTGCCAGCTCACCGTATTTAATCCGGGACAGTAACAATGAGCAGTTCTTC. Protein sequence: CASSPYLIRDSNNEQFF.

Details on this clone: This sample includes further DNA sequences coding for the same CDR3. This rearrangement joins TRBV14 to TRBJ1-6, with a tentative D call TRBD1 (6 bases). Germline V gene data show CDR1 as SGHDN and CDR2 as FVKESK. CDR3 length: 15 amino acids. Trimming removed 0 bases at V and 7 bases at J, with 10 bases between. This CDR3 reads CASSQEGTTNSPLHF. CDR3 bases: TGTGCCAGCAGCCAAGAAGGGACAACCAATTCACCCCTCCACTTT. The entire variable domain, with the rest obtained from reference TRBV14 and TRBJ1-6, is as follows: EAGVTQFPSHSVIEKGQTVTLRCDPISGHDNLYWYRRVMGKEIKFLLHFVKESKQDESGMPNNRFLAERTGGTYSTLKVQPAELEDSGVYFCASSQEGTTNSPLHFGNGTRLTVT.

The chain is built from TRBV5-1 and TRBJ2-5; 7 bases are a match to TRBD2. The CDR3 is 16 amino acids. Per the germline V gene, CDR1 is SGHRS and CDR2 is YFSETQ. Trimming removed 3 bases from V and 1 base from J; junction bases left unmatched: 9. The CDR3 DNA is TGCGCCAGCAGCTCTAACCTTCGACTAGCCCAAGAGACCCAGTACTTC. Its translation is CASSSNLRLAQETQYF.

This chain connects TRBV28 to TRBJ2-2; 8 nucleotides align to TRBD2. The germline gives CDR1 MDHEN, CDR2 SYDVKM. The trim removed 2 bases at V and 4 bases at J, leaving 6 bases unmatched. This CDR3 region has 16 residues. In nucleotides, the CDR3 is TGTGCCAGCAGTTTAGCCAACGGGGGGGGCACCGGGGAGCTGTTTTTT. Protein product: CASSLANGGGTGELFF.

The sample holds one count of this clone. This chain links TRBV19 with TRBJ2-5; tentative D call: TRBD2 (5 bases). The V and J ends lost 7 bases and 7 bases respectively, with 19 bases between them. The CDR3 totals 14 residues. Germline V gene sequence: CDR1 LNHDA, CDR2 SQIVND (reference sequence). The CDR3 coding sequence is TGTGCCAGTACCCCAGACACCTCAGGAGGGACCCAGTACTTC. Protein product: CASTPDTSGGTQYF.

The V gene is TRBV24-1, the J gene TRBJ2-5; 8 positions agree with TRBD1. V lost 4 bases and J lost 2; bases outside the gene matches: 2. The germline CDR1 and CDR2 sequences are KGHDR and SFDVKD. The CDR3 runs to 14 residues. CDR3 sequence reads: CATSEQGAQETQYF. In DNA form, the CDR3 reads TGTGCCACCAGTGAGCAGGGGGCTCAAGAGACCCAGTACTTC.

This clone showed up just once. The gene calls are TRBV2 and TRBJ2-7; 9 bases line up with TRBD1. Germline assignment: CDR1 SNHLY and CDR2 FYNNEI. With 6 bases clipped from V and 2 bases from J, the junction kept 8 bases outside the gene matches. CDR3 length equals 15 residues. CDR3 in DNA: TGTGCCAGCAGAGTCGACAGGGGGAACACCTACGAGCAGTACTTC. Its translation is CASRVDRGNTYEQYF.

This clone was observed a few times. The J gene is TRBJ2-2, the V gene TRBV19, with TRBD2 identical over 12 bases. V was pared by 1 base and J by 6 bases, with 6 bases of the junction left unmatched. CDR3 length: 17 amino acids. The germline V gene has CDR1 LNHDA and CDR2 SQIVND (reference sequence). In DNA, the CDR3 is TGTGCCAGTAGTATAGGACTAGCGGGAGTCGGGCCCGGGGAGCTGTTTTTT. This encodes CASSIGLAGVGPGELFF.

The CDR3 loop reads CASSTGGRPYEQYF. CDR3 DNA sequence: TGTGCCAGCAGCACTGGAGGTCGCCCCTACGAGCAGTACTTC. The chain couples TRBV5-4 to TRBJ2-7; D possibly corresponds to TRBD2 (5 bases). The V end was cut by 4 bases, the J end by 2 bases, with 13 bases between. Germline-derived CDR1 and CDR2 are SGHNT and YYREEE (reference sequence). The CDR3 has 14 amino acids. The whole variable domain, remainder taken from reference TRBV5-4 and TRBJ2-7, is ETGVTQSPTHLIKTRGQQVTLRCSSQSGHNTVSWYQQALGQGPQFIFQYYREEENGRGNFPPRFSGLQFPNYSSELNVNALELDDSALYLCASSTGGRPYEQYFGPGTRLTVT.

V usage is TRBV6-1 and J usage is TRBJ1-2; no definite D call. Trimming stripped 6 bases from V and 3 bases from J, with 17 bases between. The CDR3 covers 15 residues. The germline V gene encodes CDR1 MNHNS and CDR2 SASEGT. CDR3 coding DNA: TGTGCCAGCAGAAAGACGGACTCACGGGACTATGGCTACACCTTC. Its translation: CASRKTDSRDYGYTF.

The sample holds one count of this clone. This chain connects TRBV7-2 to TRBJ2-5, with TRBD1 identical over 11 bases. V was pared by 5 bases and J by 5 bases, with 7 bases of the junction left unmatched. CDR3 length: 15 residues. Germline V CDR1 and CDR2: SGHTA, FQGNSA. CDR3 protein: CASSPMRDRGETQYF. The CDR3 nucleotides are TGTGCCAGCAGCCCAATGCGGGACAGGGGGGAGACCCAGTACTTC.

This sequence joins TRBV29-1 and TRBJ2-7; a weak D match, TRBD2 (5 bases). V lost 4 bases, J lost 0 bases, and 10 bases lay in between. The CDR3 covers 13 residues. CDR1 is SQVTM and CDR2 is ANQGSEA in the germline V gene. CDR3: CSVVKEDSYEQYF. CDR3 DNA sequence: TGCAGCGTTGTGAAGGAGGACTCCTACGAGCAGTACTTC.

V gene TRBV10-1 combines with J gene TRBJ2-1, with TRBD1 matching 10 bases. The V segment lost 6 bases and the J segment 13 bases; nucleotides outside the gene matches: 6. Germline CDR1 and CDR2: WNHNN and SYGVQD (reference sequence). CDR3 length: 12 amino acids. The CDR3 region is CASSPGTGEQFF. CDR3 DNA: TGCGCCAGCAGCCCCGGGACAGGGGAACAGTTCTTC.

The chain is built from TRBV15 and TRBJ2-7; TRBD1 might be the D (6 bases). The CDR3 length is 15 residues. Germline V lookup: CDR1 LNHNV, CDR2 YYDKDF (reference sequence). Trimming took off 4 bases at V and 0 bases at J, with 13 bases between the two ends. CDR3: CATSKDRPFSYEQYF. In DNA, the CDR3 is TGTGCCACCAGCAAAGACAGGCCATTCTCCTACGAGCAGTACTTC.

This clone was found once. The chain couples TRBV19 to TRBJ2-7; D perhaps matches TRBD2 (5 bases). This CDR3 is 15 amino acids long. The V and J ends lost 5 bases and 2 bases respectively, with 16 bases between them. Germline CDR1 is LNHDA and CDR2 is SQIVND (reference sequence). In nucleotides, the CDR3 is TGTGCCAGTAGTCCAACTGCGCGGGTAGCCTACGAGCAGTACTTC. Its translation is CASSPTARVAYEQYF.

The chain couples TRBV6-2 or TRBV6-3 to TRBJ2-3; 7 bases are shared with TRBD2. Germline V gene data show CDR1 as MNHEY and CDR2 as SVGEGT. V was pared by 2 bases and J by 4 bases, with 9 bases of the junction left unmatched. CDR3 length: 16 residues. The CDR3 sequence: CASSYRTSAPSDTQYF. CDR3 in DNA: TGTGCCAGCAGTTACCGGACTAGTGCCCCCTCAGATACGCAGTATTTT.

The chain has TRBV18 and TRBJ2-5, with TRBD2 matching 14 bases. CDR1 KGHSH and CDR2 LQKENI come from the germline V gene. J gave up 5 bases and V 5 bases, and 4 bases lay outside the gene matches. The CDR3 has 15 amino acids. The CDR3 reads CASSSRLAGGETQYF. The CDR3 coding sequence is TGTGCCAGCTCATCCAGACTAGCGGGAGGGGAGACCCAGTACTTC. Filled out from reference TRBV18 and TRBJ2-5, the complete variable domain reads NAGVMQNPRHLVRRRGQEARLRCSPMKGHSHVYWYRQLPEEGLKFMVYLQKENIIDESGMPKERFSAEFPKEGPSILRIQQVVRGDSAAYFCASSSRLAGGETQYFGPGTRLLVL.